This T cell receptor (beta chain) was captured in a study of identical twins listed by TCRdb under 2016. With respect to the entire study: To test whether fetal clonotypes persist, the study used deep sequencing on TCR alpha and beta repertoires from monozygotic twins, unrelated adults of various ages, and cord blood. To rule out contamination, the twin experiments were replicated at different times with different library preparation protocols.

Libraries came from 5' RACE. The sequencer listed for this sample is Illumina HiSeq 2000. Template switching introduced a universal primer binding site; the final cDNA contained a unique molecular identifier, enabling accurate counting of TCR cDNA molecules. Specific primers in the conserved constant-segment region were used to synthesize first-strand cDNA for TCR alpha and beta chains. To control for contamination, every cDNA library was double barcoded, receiving both a SMART-Mk sample barcode and Illumina barcodes. TruSeq adapter sequences along with Illumina sample barcodes were introduced in two successive PCR steps. The TCR alpha and beta cDNA libraries were sequenced on the Illumina HiSeq platform using custom primers. In the original analysis: Raw reads were processed with MiGEC to extract unique molecular identifiers, and MiXCR was used to determine CDR3 positions. For each individual, recombination models were inferred using an EM algorithm with the repgenHMM and IGoR tools. The tcR package in R was used for shared clonotype analysis, with sharing normalized by the product of cloneset sizes. To study raw recombination without the effects of thymic and clonal selection, out-of-frame nonproductive sequences were analyzed. TCRdb cleaned the public reads at Q25 with fastp, built clones with MiXCR and kept in-frame beta chains. Rows are combined by CDR3 protein, so each entry shows the most common genes and DNA. The V and J calls, along with clone size, are taken from TCRdb and not from the paper's own processing. Counted in this sample were some 500,000 distinct CDR3 sequences; roughly an eighth of them appeared once. The ten largest clones add up to 0.95% to 1% of the sample.

Every donor was a healthy Caucasian. Three pairs of female monozygotic twins, all aged about 18 to 30 years, were included in the twin cohort. CD4+ and CD8+ T cell populations were isolated with positive isolation kits from Invitrogen. Concerning this clonotype itself: The antigen it binds to is not known. Base qualities are missing; no much larger clone stands one base away.

Points the paper makes about the study in general: In monozygotic twins, out-of-frame TCR alpha sharing was systematically underestimated by recombination models, although the models agreed with sharing between unrelated individuals. Zero-insertion analyses could be partly confounded by invariant T cells such as MAIT and iNKT, although diverse VJ usage argued against such confounding for most clonotypes. Because the same donors could not be followed over many years, the conclusions relied on cross-sectional statistical analysis. Fewer insertions were carried by abundant cord blood beta clonotypes; a weaker similar trend was observed in young adult naive repertoires, while no such trend was observed in memory repertoires. The excess sharing between twins in beta out-of-frame sequences was weaker because fewer shared sequences reduced the signal-to-noise ratio. Compared with coincidental sharing between unrelated individuals, out-of-frame TCR alpha sequences shared between twins had an excess of sequences with low generation probability.

CDR1 and CDR2 are drawn from the germline V gene: ENHRY, SYGVKD. The CDR3 sequence holds 12 residues, the cysteine and phenylalanine included. Only the CDR3 DNA is retained, 36 bases long and in frame from the first base. Trimming takes 3 bases from V and 6 bases from J, and the germline ends sit 7 bases apart. These records were also assigned to another study, of yellow fever vaccine responses in identical twins. Per the second study: According to the authors, the vaccine-induced T cell response in identical twins seemed to be partly convergent and partly specific to each individual. The study precisely tracked vaccine-responding T cell clones in identical twins.

The material sequenced was CD4+ T cells sorted from blood. This TCR derives from a woman in her late teens or twenties in good health. The chain was built from TRBV10-3 and TRBJ2-3; confidence is insufficient to name the D gene. The nucleotide sequence reads as follows: TGTGCCATCAGTGATACCGGTGATACGCAGTATTTT. Its protein reads: CAISDTGDTQYF.